This is a list of T cell receptor beta chains from one sample in a study of blood T cell repertoires in COVID-19. Sequenced by immunoSEQ multiplex PCR; TCRdb stores in-frame clones only, minus some. There are approximately 450,000 clones in the sample; over 75% occur only once, and more than 0.95% lies in the top ten. Sequences were obtained from PBMCs or T cells enriched from blood (not recorded which). The origin of the receptors is a man aged 25-40 years who had recovered from COVID-19. Both conserved end residues are part of each CDR3. D genes are given only for firm matches. The listing skips clone size in some rows; elsewhere it reads once, few, many or a size class.

d_gene,v_gene,abundance,j_gene,CDR3nt,CDR3aa
.,TRBV5-4,.,TRBJ2-4,TGTGCCAGCAGCTTGGGGGGGCGTGCGACCAAAAACATTCAGTACTTC,CASSLGGRATKNIQYF
.,TRBV7-3,.,TRBJ2-7,TGTGCCAGCAGCCTGGGTCCCGCGGGCGAGCAGTACTTC,CASSLGPAGEQYF
.,TRBV24-1,.,TRBJ2-1,TGTGCCACCAGTGATTCGGGGGTGGGCACCTACAATGAGCAGTTCTTC,CATSDSGVGTYNEQFF
.,TRBV7-2,.,TRBJ1-4,TGTGCCAGCAGCAACCCAAGGTCTCTAGGGGATGAAAAACTGTTTTTT,CASSNPRSLGDEKLFF
TRBD2,TRBV7-2,.,TRBJ2-7,TGTGCCAGCAGCTTCAACCTCCGGGACTACAGTCGGGAGCAGTACTTC,CASSFNLRDYSREQYF
.,TRBV6-5,.,TRBJ1-1,TGTGCCAGCATCCGAGTTACAGGGCGGAACACTGAAGCTTTCTTT,CASIRVTGRNTEAFF
TRBD2,TRBV9,.,TRBJ2-3,TGTGCCAGCAGCCAAGGGACTAGCGGGAGCACAGATCCGCAGTATTTT,CASSQGTSGSTDPQYF
.,TRBV7-3,.,TRBJ1-6,TGTGCCAGCAGCTTAAAGGGCGGGAATTCACCCCTCCACTTT,CASSLKGGNSPLHF
.,TRBV13,.,TRBJ2-3,TGTGCCAGCAGCTTCTCGGGGAGGGATACGCAGTATTTT,CASSFSGRDTQYF
.,TRBV12-3/TRBV12-4,.,TRBJ2-2,TGTGCCAGCACCCCCTCAGGCACCGGGGAGCTGTTTTTT,CASTPSGTGELFF
TRBD1,TRBV4-1,.,TRBJ2-7,TGCGCCAGCAGCCAAGTGCTCCGGACAGGGTCTTACGAGCAGTACTTC,CASSQVLRTGSYEQYF
TRBD1,TRBV5-1,.,TRBJ1-5,TGCGCCAGCAGCCCACAGGGGGCAGACAATCAGCCCCAGCATTTT,CASSPQGADNQPQHF
.,TRBV19,.,TRBJ1-3,TGTGCCCCTCAGAATGGAAACACCATATATTTT,CAPQNGNTIYF
.,TRBV10-3,once,TRBJ1-1,TGTGCCATCAGTGAGCCAGACACTGAAGCTTTCTTT,CAISEPDTEAFF
.,TRBV19,.,TRBJ2-7,TGTGCCAGTAGTGCGGGCAACTCCTACGAGCAGTACTTC,CASSAGNSYEQYF
TRBD1,TRBV7-2,.,TRBJ2-3,TGTGCCAGCAGCTTTGAACAGGGGGTCAGAGATACGCAGTATTTT,CASSFEQGVRDTQYF
.,TRBV28,.,TRBJ2-7,TGTGCCAGCGGGTCTAGCGTCCCCGAGCAGTACTTC,CASGSSVPEQYF
.,TRBV5-5,.,TRBJ2-1,TGTGCCAGCAGCCCCGAACCCCGCCGGCAGGGCAGTGAGCAGTTCTTC,CASSPEPRRQGSEQFF
TRBD2,TRBV28,few,TRBJ2-1,TGTGCCAGCATCAGCGGGAGGTTGAATGAGCAGTTCTTC,CASISGRLNEQFF
.,TRBV3-1/TRBV3-2,.,TRBJ2-6,TGTGCCAGCAGCCAATTCGGGGTCGCTGGGGCCAACGTCCTGACTTTC,CASSQFGVAGANVLTF
.,TRBV6-5,.,TRBJ1-4,TGTGCCAGCAGTCGTGGAGCTCAGGAAAAACTGTTTTTT,CASSRGAQEKLFF
TRBD1,TRBV19,once,TRBJ1-1,TGTGCCAGTAGTTTACAGGGGACCGGCACTGAAGCTTTCTTT,CASSLQGTGTEAFF
.,TRBV18,.,TRBJ1-1,TGTGCCAGCTCACCATACAACCAGGGGACTGAAGCTTTCTTT,CASSPYNQGTEAFF
.,TRBV5-1,.,TRBJ1-1,TGCGCCAGCAGCTTGGTTGGGGGCGGTGACACTGAAGCTTTCTTT,CASSLVGGGDTEAFF
TRBD2,TRBV24-1,.,TRBJ2-3,TGTGCCACCAGGGGGACTAGCGGGAGTCCAGATACGCAGTATTTT,CATRGTSGSPDTQYF
TRBD1,TRBV6-5,few,TRBJ2-7,TGTGCCAGCAGTTACTCAAGGGACAGCACCTACGAGCAGTACTTC,CASSYSRDSTYEQYF
TRBD1,TRBV28,.,TRBJ2-7,TGTGCCAGCAGTTACTACAGGGGGCCGGGGTACGAGCAGTACTTC,CASSYYRGPGYEQYF
TRBD1,TRBV24-1,.,TRBJ1-5,TGTGCCACCAGTGATACGACAGGGTCCGGCAATCAGCCCCAGCATTTT,CATSDTTGSGNQPQHF
.,TRBV11-2,few,TRBJ2-7,TGTGCCAGCAGCGCGGACTACCCACTTCAGTCCTTC,CASSADYPLQSF
TRBD2,TRBV3-1/TRBV3-2,.,TRBJ2-3,TGTGCCAGCAGCCAAGCCTCTGGGGGGAGGGCAGATACGCAGTATTTT,CASSQASGGRADTQYF
TRBD1,TRBV28,.,TRBJ1-1,TGTGCCAGCGTCCAGGGGGGCACTGAAGCTTTCTTT,CASVQGGTEAFF
.,TRBV14,.,TRBJ2-7,TGTGCCAGCAGCCAAGATCTTTCCGGGAGTTGGATTGTGCAGTACTTC,CASSQDLSGSWIVQYF
.,TRBV9,.,TRBJ1-2,TGTGCCAGCAGCGTCTCAGGGGTTCAGGGCGGTGGCTACACCTTC,CASSVSGVQGGGYTF
.,TRBV6-4,.,TRBJ2-3,TGTGCCAGCAGTGCGGGTAATACGCAGTATTTT,CASSAGNTQYF
TRBD2,TRBV11-2,.,TRBJ2-7,TGTGCCAGCAGATCGGGACTAGTCTTAAACGAGCAGTACTTC,CASRSGLVLNEQYF
.,TRBV6-5,.,TRBJ2-7,TGTGCCAGCAGTTACTCTGCGGCAGGGGGGTGGAACGAGCAGTACTTC,CASSYSAAGGWNEQYF
TRBD1,TRBV6-5,.,TRBJ2-7,TGTGCCAGCACAAACGGACAGGTCGGCGAGCAGTACTTC,CASTNGQVGEQYF
.,TRBV27,.,TRBJ2-2,TGTGCCAGCAGTTTCCCCGCGAACACCGGGGAGCTGTTTTTT,CASSFPANTGELFF
.,TRBV2,once,TRBJ1-1,TGTGCCAGCACCGAATCAGCACCTAGGGGAACTGAAGCTTTCTTT,CASTESAPRGTEAFF
.,TRBV24-1,.,TRBJ2-3,TGTGCCACCAGTGTCCCGGGTTCTACAGATACGCAGTATTTT,CATSVPGSTDTQYF
.,TRBV6-5,.,TRBJ2-1,TGTGCCAGCAGTCAACAGGGTAATGAGCAGTTCTTC,CASSQQGNEQFF
TRBD1,TRBV5-1,.,TRBJ2-1,TGCGCCAGCAGCTCACGGACAGGGCAAGGCGGCAATGAGCAGTTCTTC,CASSSRTGQGGNEQFF
.,TRBV9,.,TRBJ1-1,TGTGCCAGCAGCAAAGACAGTGAAGCTTTCTTT,CASSKDSEAFF
.,TRBV28,.,TRBJ2-1,TGTGCCAGCAGGGAAACTAGTCGATATAATGAGCAGTTCTTC,CASRETSRYNEQFF
TRBD1,TRBV6-1,.,TRBJ2-7,TGTGCCAGCAGTGAGGCTTTGGGACAGCCAAGTTACGAGCAGTACTTC,CASSEALGQPSYEQYF
TRBD1,TRBV27,few,TRBJ1-5,TGTGCCAGCAGTGCCCTAACAGGGGGCAATCAGCCCCAGCATTTT,CASSALTGGNQPQHF
TRBD2,TRBV7-7,.,TRBJ2-5,TGTGCCAGCAGCCTGGGACTAGCGGGAGCTAAAGAGACCCAGTACTTC,CASSLGLAGAKETQYF
.,TRBV19,.,TRBJ2-5,TGTGCCAGTAGTATCGATGTTAGCGAAGGAGAGACCCAGTACTTC,CASSIDVSEGETQYF
TRBD1,TRBV27,.,TRBJ1-5,TGTGCCAGCAGGACAACAGGGGGAGAGTTCCAGCCCCAGCATTTT,CASRTTGGEFQPQHF
.,TRBV25-1,.,TRBJ2-2,TGTGCCAGCTCCTCAGAAGGGGAGCTGTTTTTT,CASSSEGELFF
TRBD1,TRBV6-6,.,TRBJ2-7,TGTGCCAGCAGTTACTTGGGACAGGGGTCTAACGAGCAGTACTTC,CASSYLGQGSNEQYF
.,TRBV2,.,TRBJ1-2,TGTGCCAGCAGTTTTGACAGAGACTATGGCTACACCTTC,CASSFDRDYGYTF
TRBD2,TRBV5-8,.,TRBJ2-3,TGTGCCAGCAGCTTGGCCGGGACTAGCGGACCAGCGGATACGCAGTATTTT,CASSLAGTSGPADTQYF
.,TRBV28,.,TRBJ1-2,TGTGCCAGCTCTAACTTCAACTATGGCTACACCTTC,CASSNFNYGYTF
TRBD1,TRBV6-4,.,TRBJ2-1,TGTGCCAGTCAGGGGGATGAACTCCGAAGAAAGTCCTACAATGAGCAGTTCTTC,CASQGDELRRKSYNEQFF
.,TRBV6-5,.,TRBJ1-6,TGTGCCAGCAGGGGGAGCTCCTATAATTCACCCCTCCACTTT,CASRGSSYNSPLHF
.,TRBV20-1,.,TRBJ2-5,TGCAGTGCTAGCTTTTCAGAGACCCAGTACTTC,CSASFSETQYF
.,TRBV7-2,.,TRBJ2-2,TGTGCCAGCAGCTTAGGTTTAAACACCGGGGAGCTGTTTTTT,CASSLGLNTGELFF
TRBD2,TRBV28,.,TRBJ2-7,TGTGCCAGCTCGCGGGGGGTCGGGGCCGGTGAGCAGTACTTC,CASSRGVGAGEQYF